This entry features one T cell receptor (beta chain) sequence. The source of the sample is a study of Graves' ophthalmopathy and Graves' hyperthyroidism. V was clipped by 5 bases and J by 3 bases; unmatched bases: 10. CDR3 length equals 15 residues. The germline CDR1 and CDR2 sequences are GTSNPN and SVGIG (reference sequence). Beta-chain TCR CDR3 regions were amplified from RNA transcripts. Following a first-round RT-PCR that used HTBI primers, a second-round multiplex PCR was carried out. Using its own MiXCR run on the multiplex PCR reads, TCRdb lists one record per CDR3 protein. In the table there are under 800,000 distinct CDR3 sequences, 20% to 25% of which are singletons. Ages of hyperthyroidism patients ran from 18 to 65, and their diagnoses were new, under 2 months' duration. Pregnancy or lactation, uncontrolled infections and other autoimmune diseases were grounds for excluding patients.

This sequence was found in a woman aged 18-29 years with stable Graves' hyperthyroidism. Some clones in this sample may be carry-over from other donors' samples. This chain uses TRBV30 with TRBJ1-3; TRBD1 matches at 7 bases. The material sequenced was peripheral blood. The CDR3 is CAWSTGQRFGNTIYF. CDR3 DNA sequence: TGTGCCTGGTCTACGGGACAGCGGTTTGGAAACACCATATATTTT.